Below, one TCR beta chain is given with its context. What it binds is unknown. Germline loops: CDR1 MNHEY, CDR2 SMNVEV (reference sequence). The germline V and J ends were trimmed by 6 bases and 9 bases, with 15 bases remaining between them. CDR3 size: 13 residues. The data belong to a study of T cell responses to AZD1222 COVID-19 vaccine. Overall study findings and caveats: Repertoires were sampled only after the peak T cell response. Reportedly, nearly half of unique spike TCRs recognized epitopes outside B.1.351/B.1.1.7 mutations. AZD1222 recipients seropositive at baseline numbered only 5 or 6.

Profiled with immunoSEQ multiplex PCR; TCRdb holds only in-frame clones, not every one. This table has 150,000 to 200,000 clones, 92% appearing once. The source is an adult who received the AZD1222 COVID-19 vaccine. This chain uses TRBV27 with TRBJ2-1; TRBD2 is a possible D gene (5 bases). Specimen: peripheral blood, collected 28 days after the second AZD1222 dose. Written as DNA, the CDR3 is TGTGCCAGCAGCCTAAGACGGGGAAGTGAGCAGTTCTTC. It encodes CASSLRRGSEQFF.